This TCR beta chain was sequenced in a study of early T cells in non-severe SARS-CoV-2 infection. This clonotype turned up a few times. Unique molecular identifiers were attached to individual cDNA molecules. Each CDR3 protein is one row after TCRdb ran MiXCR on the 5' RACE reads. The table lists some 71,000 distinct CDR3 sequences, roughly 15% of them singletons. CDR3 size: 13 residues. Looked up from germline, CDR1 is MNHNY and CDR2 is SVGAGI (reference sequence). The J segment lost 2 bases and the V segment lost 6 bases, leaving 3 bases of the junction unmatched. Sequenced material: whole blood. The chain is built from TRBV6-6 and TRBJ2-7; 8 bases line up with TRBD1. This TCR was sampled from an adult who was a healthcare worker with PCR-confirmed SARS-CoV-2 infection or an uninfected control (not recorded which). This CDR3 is CASRGQGPYEQYF. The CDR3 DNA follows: TGTGCCAGCAGAGGACAGGGCCCCTACGAGCAGTACTTC.